This T cell receptor (beta chain) was recorded in a study of beta chain features in type 1 diabetes (dated by TCRdb to the late 2010s). Describing the broader study: Mean age, gender distribution, total cell number and subset yield did not differ between patients and healthy donors. Regulatory and stem cell-like memory subsets were obtained from only 8 patients and roughly 8 healthy donors, while naive and central memory subsets were obtained from all 30 or so donors. The study compared TCRB repertoires of sorted circulating CD4+ T cell subsets between recently diagnosed type 1 diabetes patients and matched healthy donors. A total of over 95,000,000 sorted cells were examined across all samples, and RNA yield correlated strongly with the number of cells per subset. What the authors observed across the whole study: Because cDNA rather than genomic DNA was sequenced, highly expressing activated cells could have been over-represented, although no difference in activation and CD3 levels was found between groups. Only small numbers of individuals were included in the HLA sub-analyses, which left unresolved whether HLA type had any influence on TCRB rearrangement. At VDJ recombination sites, patients with type 1 diabetes made fewer insertions and deleted more nucleotides, a pattern implying thymic rearrangement abnormalities. PCR might favor shorter templates, but patient and control samples were amplified and corrected together, so any skew would affect both groups equally. Type 1 diabetes patients showed a moderate but significant shortening of TCRB CDR3 length in all four CD4+ subsets. The naive, central memory and regulatory TCRB repertoires appeared to resemble one another more closely among patients than among healthy donors.

Each donor gave one peripheral blood draw, approximately 110 mL on average, collected into heparinised tubes. A BD FACSAria II was used to sort naive, central memory, regulatory and stem cell-like memory CD4+ T cells with a panel that included CD45RO, CCR7, CD25, CD127, CD95 and CD27. Purity was above 95% for every sorted population. PBMCs were isolated immediately by Lymphoprep density gradient centrifugation and stained directly without culture. So that batch effects would be minimized, each experiment stained and sorted samples in pairs, pairing one healthy donor with one patient. Remarks on this clone: Its antigen specificity is not known. Base quality data are lacking; no much larger clone is found one base away.

The CDR3, cysteine through phenylalanine, is 15 amino acids long. The retained sequence is limited to the CDR3, 45 bases, with the frame set at the first base. From the germline V gene (reference sequence), CDR1 is SGHNT and CDR2 is YYREEE. V loses 4 bases at its end and J loses 1 base; junction bases beyond the gene matches: 3. The entire amount of isolated RNA was reverse transcribed using the High Capacity cDNA Reverse Transcription Kit, so the sequenced TCRB transcripts were expressed ones. Naive, central memory and regulatory T cell samples underwent deep immunoSEQ sequencing, averaging about 3.57 million total reads per sample. After sorted cells were lysed in RLT buffer, RNA was extracted with DNase-treated RNeasy Micro or Mini kits, with the choice depending on cell number. To prevent cross-contamination, each cell subset was processed individually, whereas patient and healthy donor samples were processed jointly. The immunoSEQ multiplex PCR was used to amplify TCRB sequences from cDNA, generating 87-bp fragments that spanned the CDR3 region. Sequencing of the amplicons was performed on the Illumina HiSeq platform. As for the original processing: Synthetic template baselines were used to correct PCR bias computationally, reads within Hamming distance 2 were collapsed, and singletons that could not be merged were discarded. Reads were aligned against IMGT to assign V, D and J genes, CDR3 length and insertions or deletions at six rearrangement sites. Within each subset, clonotype counts were normalized to sorted cell number, and only after that were true diversity and Gini coefficients computed with the tcR R package. The overlap coefficient, calculated on TCRB nucleotide sequences, was used to quantify repertoire sharing. The source is immuneACCESS, and TCRdb retained only in-frame sequences with V and J called. Part of the clones is not carried over; for the studies checked, unresolved V genes explain less than half of this, and the remainder is unexplained. V, J and clone size reflect that table, while D and trimming were determined from the DNA. The sample profile shows 25,000 to 30,000 clones; less than 65% of them were found once. The top ten constitute less than 3% of the sample.

What was sequenced was Tregs from blood. What the cell subset or site label conveys for this sample: regulatory CD4+ T cells. The sequence is built from TRBV5-4 and TRBJ2-3; 10 bases in the junction line up with TRBD1. The clonotype comes from a woman under 40 with type 1 diabetes. The nucleotides read TGTGCCAGCAGCCGCGGGACAGGGGGCACAGATACGCAGTATTTT. This is translated as CASSRGTGGTDTQYF.